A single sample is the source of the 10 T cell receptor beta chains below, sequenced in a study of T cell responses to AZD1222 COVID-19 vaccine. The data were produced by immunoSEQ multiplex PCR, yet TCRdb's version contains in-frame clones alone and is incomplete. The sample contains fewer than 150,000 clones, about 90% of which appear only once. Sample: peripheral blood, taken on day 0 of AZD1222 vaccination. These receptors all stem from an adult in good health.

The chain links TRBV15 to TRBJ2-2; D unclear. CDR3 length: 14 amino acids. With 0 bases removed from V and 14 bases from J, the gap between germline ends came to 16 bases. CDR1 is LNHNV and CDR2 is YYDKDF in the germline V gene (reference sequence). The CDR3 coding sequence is TGTGCCACCAGCAGAGATCCTGCAGCTCCGTACCTGTTTTTT. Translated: CATSRDPAAPYLFF. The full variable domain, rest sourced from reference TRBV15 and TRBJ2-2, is DAMVIQNPRYQVTQFGKPVTLSCSQTLNHNVMYWYQQKSSQAPKLLFHYYDKDFNNEADTPDNFQSRRPNTSFCFLDIRSPGLGDTAMYLCATSRDPAAPYLFFGEGSRLTVL.

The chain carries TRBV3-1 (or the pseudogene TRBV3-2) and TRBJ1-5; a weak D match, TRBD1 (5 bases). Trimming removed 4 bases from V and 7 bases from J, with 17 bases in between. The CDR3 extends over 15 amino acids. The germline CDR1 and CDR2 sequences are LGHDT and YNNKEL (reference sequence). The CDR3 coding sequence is TGTGCCAGCAGCCTTCAGAGGGGTTCTGGCCAGCCCCAGCATTTT. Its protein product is CASSLQRGSGQPQHF.

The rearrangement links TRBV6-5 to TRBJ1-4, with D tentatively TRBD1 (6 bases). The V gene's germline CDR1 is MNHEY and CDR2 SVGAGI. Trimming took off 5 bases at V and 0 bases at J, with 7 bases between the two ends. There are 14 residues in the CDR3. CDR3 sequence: CASSNRATNEKLFF. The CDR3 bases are TGTGCCAGCAGTAACAGGGCAACTAATGAAAAACTGTTTTTT.

The CDR3 DNA reads as TGTGCCTGGAGTGTGGGAGGGTCAGAGACCCAGTACTTC. Encoded protein: CAWSVGGSETQYF. The gene calls are TRBV30 and TRBJ2-5; 7 bases map to TRBD2. Unmatched junction bases numbered 2, after V lost 0 bases and J lost 4 bases. The CDR3 extends over 13 amino acids. The germline V gene has CDR1 GTSNPN and CDR2 SVGIG (reference sequence).

The CDR3 DNA is TGCGCCAGCAGCCAGGAGGGGCAGGATAATTCACCCCTCCACTTT. This gives the protein CASSQEGQDNSPLHF. V and J are TRBV4-1 and TRBJ1-6, with a weak D call TRBD1 (5 bases). The CDR3 is made up of 15 amino acids. Looked up from germline, CDR1 is MGHRA and CDR2 is YSYEKL. V lost 3 bases, J lost 5 bases, and 11 bases lay in between.

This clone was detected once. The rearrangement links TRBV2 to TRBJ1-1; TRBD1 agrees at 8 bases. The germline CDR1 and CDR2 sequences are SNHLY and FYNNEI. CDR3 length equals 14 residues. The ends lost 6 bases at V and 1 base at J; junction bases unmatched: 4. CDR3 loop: CASRGQESNTEAFF. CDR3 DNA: TGTGCCAGCAGGGGACAGGAATCGAACACTGAAGCTTTCTTT. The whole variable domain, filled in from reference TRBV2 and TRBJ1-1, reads EPEVTQTPSHQVTQMGQEVILRCVPISNHLYFYWYRQILGQKVEFLVSFYNNEISEKSEIFDDQFSVERPDGSNFTLKIRSTKLEDSAMYFCASRGQESNTEAFFGQGTRLTVV.

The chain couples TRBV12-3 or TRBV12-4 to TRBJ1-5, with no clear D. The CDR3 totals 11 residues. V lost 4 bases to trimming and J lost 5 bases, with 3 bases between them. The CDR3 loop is CASSSDQPQHF. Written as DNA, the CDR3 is TGTGCCAGCAGTTCAGATCAGCCCCAGCATTTT.

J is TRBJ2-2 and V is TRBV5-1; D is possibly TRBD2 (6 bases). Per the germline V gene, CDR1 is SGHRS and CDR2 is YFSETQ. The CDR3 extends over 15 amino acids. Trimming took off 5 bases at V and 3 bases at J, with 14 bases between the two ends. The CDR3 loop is CASRFTGDYTGELFF. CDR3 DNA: TGCGCCAGCAGGTTTACCGGGGACTACACCGGGGAGCTGTTTTTT.

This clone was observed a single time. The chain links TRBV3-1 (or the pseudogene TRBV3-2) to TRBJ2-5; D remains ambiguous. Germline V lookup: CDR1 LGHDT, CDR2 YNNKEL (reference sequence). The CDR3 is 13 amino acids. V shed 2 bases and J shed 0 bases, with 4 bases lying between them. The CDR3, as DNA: TGTGCCAGCAGCCAAACCAACCAAGAGACCCAGTACTTC. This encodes CASSQTNQETQYF.

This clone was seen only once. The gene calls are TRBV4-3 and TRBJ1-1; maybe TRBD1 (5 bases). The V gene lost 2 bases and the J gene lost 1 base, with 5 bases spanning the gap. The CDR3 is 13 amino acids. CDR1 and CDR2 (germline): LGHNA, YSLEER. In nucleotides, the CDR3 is TGCGCCAGCAGCCAAACAGGGAACACTGAAGCTTTCTTT. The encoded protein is CASSQTGNTEAFF.